This TCR beta chain is drawn from a study of post-analysis software for immune sequencing data. Across the study: There were relapsing-remitting, secondary progressive and progressive-relapsing multiple sclerosis among the disease courses included. General study findings and limits: Multiple sclerosis patients had significantly lower normalized Chao1 diversity than controls. Five or six TRBV segments were significantly more frequent in patients than in controls. TRBV5-6, TRBV5-1 and TRBV20-1 were among these segments. Batch-mates among the samples co-clustered strongly by F measure.

With 4 bases clipped from V and 0 bases from J, the junction kept 14 bases outside the gene matches. The CDR3 extends over 19 amino acids. Germline CDR1 and CDR2: SGHRS and YFSETQ. As concerns this clonotype: Its antigen is currently unknown.

Presence of unique molecular identifiers characterized the TCR beta cDNA libraries. Between 1 and 10 million T cells gave rise to some 520,000 cDNA molecules. Each CDR3 protein gets one entry after TCRdb re-called the PCR reads with MiXCR. Of some 190,000 distinct CDR3 sequences in the sample, 25% to 30% are singletons; the top ten hold approximately 3.6%. Sequences were obtained from blood. The TCR was taken from a girl between 2 and 17 years old with multiple sclerosis. The chain links TRBV5-1 to TRBJ2-4, with 9 positions matching TRBD1. CDR3 DNA sequence: TGCGCCAGCAGCCCCGGGACAGGGAAGGGGCCCCTAGCCAAAAACATTCAGTACTTC. It codes for CASSPGTGKGPLAKNIQYF.